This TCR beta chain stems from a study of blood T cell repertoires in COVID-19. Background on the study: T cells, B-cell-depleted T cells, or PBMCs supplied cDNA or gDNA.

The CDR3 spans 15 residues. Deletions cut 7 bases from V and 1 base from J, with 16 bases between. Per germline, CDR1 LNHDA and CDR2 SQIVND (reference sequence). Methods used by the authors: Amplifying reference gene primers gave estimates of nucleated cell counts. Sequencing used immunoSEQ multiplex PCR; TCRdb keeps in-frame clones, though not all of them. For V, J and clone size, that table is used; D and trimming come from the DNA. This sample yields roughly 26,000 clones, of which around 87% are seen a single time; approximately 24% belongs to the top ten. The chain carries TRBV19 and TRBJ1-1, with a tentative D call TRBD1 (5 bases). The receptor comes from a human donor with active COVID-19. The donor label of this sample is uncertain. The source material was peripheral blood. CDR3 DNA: TGTGCCAGTATCCAATCCCAGGGTGGGAACACTGAAGCTTTCTTT. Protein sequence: CASIQSQGGNTEAFF.